The next 16 T cell receptor beta chains were all read from a single sample in a study of beta chain features in type 1 diabetes. General study findings and limits: Within each of all four CD4+ subsets, Type 1 diabetes patients had TCRB CDR3s that were moderately but significantly shorter.

What was sequenced were expressed TCRB transcripts, since all of the isolated RNA had been reverse transcribed. Sequencing used immunoSEQ multiplex PCR; TCRdb keeps in-frame clones, though not all of them. In the table there are hundreds of thousands of clones, approximately 9.9% of which are singletons. Antigen specificity for these receptors is unknown. The sequencing sample was made of central memory CD4+ T cells from blood. The receptors here all came from a man aged 30-40 years with type 1 diabetes.

The chain is built from TRBV28 and TRBJ1-2; D unclear. The CDR3 loop spans 13 amino acids. Trimming stripped 3 bases from V and 1 base from J, with 6 bases between. Germline-derived CDR1 and CDR2 are MDHEN and SYDVKM. CDR3 bases: TGTGCCAGCAGTTTGGTCAGTAACTATGGCTACACCTTC. Protein sequence: CASSLVSNYGYTF.

The chain carries TRBV14 and TRBJ2-2; D is undetermined. V lost 4 bases, J lost 1 base, and 7 bases lay in between. The V gene's germline CDR1 is SGHDN and CDR2 FVKESK. The CDR3 sequence is 14 residues long. In DNA form, the CDR3 reads TGTGCCAGCAGCCTAATAAGGAACACCGGGGAGCTGTTTTTT. Protein product: CASSLIRNTGELFF.

Concerning this clone: The identical CDR3 is also encoded by other nucleotide sequences in the sample. The CDR3, as DNA: TGCGCCAGTCAGCGGGGAAACCAAGAGACCCAGTACTTC. It encodes CASQRGNQETQYF. The chain links TRBV5-1 to TRBJ2-5, with TRBD2 matching over 7 bases. Germline CDR1 reads SGHRS; CDR2 reads YFSETQ. CDR3 length: 13 residues. V dropped 8 bases and J dropped 0; count of bases not matched to a gene: 4.

Of note for this clone: This sequence may be a read error, since a much larger clone differs from it by one base. V and J are TRBV2 and TRBJ2-1, with TRBD1 matching 9 bases. V shed 6 bases and J 3 bases; nucleotides not matched to a gene: 3. Germline V gene sequence: CDR1 SNHLY, CDR2 FYNNEI. The CDR3 is 14 residues long. CDR3 bases: TGTGCCAGCAGGCCGGGACAGGGCTACAATGAGCAGTTCTTC. This encodes CASRPGQGYNEQFF.

This clone was counted between two and nine times. This chain uses TRBV25-1 with TRBJ1-4; no reliable D call. The CDR3 spans 16 residues. CDR1 and CDR2 from the germline V gene are MGHDK and SYGVNS. Trimming shortened V by 1 base and J by 0 bases, and 9 bases separated the two germline ends. The CDR3 bases are TGTGCCAGCAGTGAATCAAATCGACCAACTAATGAAAAACTGTTTTTT. Residues: CASSESNRPTNEKLFF.

This clone came up a few times. J is TRBJ1-5 and V is TRBV19; possibly TRBD1 for D (5 bases). The CDR3 is 13 residues long. The V and J ends lost 1 base and 6 bases respectively, with 7 bases between them. Germline V gene data show CDR1 as LNHDA and CDR2 as SQIVND (reference sequence). The CDR3 spells CASSIAGGQPQHF. The CDR3 bases are TGTGCCAGTAGTATAGCGGGGGGTCAGCCCCAGCATTTT.

This clone appeared a few times. This chain joins TRBV9 and TRBJ1-2; maybe TRBD1 (6 bases). The CDR3 has 15 residues. V lost 0 bases to trimming and J lost 3 bases, with 12 bases between them. Germline loops: CDR1 SGDLS, CDR2 YYNGEE. The CDR3 region has the DNA TGTGCCAGCAGCGTAGGCGGGGGGGCCGACTATGGCTACACCTTC. Protein product: CASSVGGGADYGYTF.

This clone was counted many times. This rearrangement joins TRBV18 to TRBJ2-2; no definite D call. The germline V gene has CDR1 KGHSH and CDR2 LQKENI. This CDR3 has 16 amino acids. V was cut by 3 bases and J by 0 bases, with 11 bases left in between. This chain's CDR3 is CASSPLSAPNTGELFF. Here the CDR3 DNA reads TGTGCCAGCTCACCGCTTTCCGCACCGAACACCGGGGAGCTGTTTTTT.

This clone was recorded at least ten times. The chain combines TRBV6-5 with TRBJ2-2, with 7 bases identical to TRBD1. V lost 6 bases, J lost 6 bases, and 4 bases stayed unmatched. The CDR3 is made up of 13 amino acids. Germline CDR1 and CDR2: MNHEY and SVGAGI. This CDR3 is CASRNTGAGELFF. For the CDR3, the DNA is TGTGCCAGCAGGAATACAGGGGCCGGGGAGCTGTTTTTT.

This clone was detected only a few times. The V gene is TRBV9, the J gene TRBJ1-2; 11 nucleotides agree with TRBD1. Germline V lookup: CDR1 SGDLS, CDR2 YYNGEE. The V segment lost 3 bases and the J segment 0 bases; nucleotides outside the gene matches: 10. This CDR3 comprises 18 residues. The CDR3 sequence: CASSARHGTGGTNYGYTF. The CDR3 region has the DNA TGTGCCAGCAGCGCCCGGCACGGGACAGGGGGAACTAACTATGGCTACACCTTC.

The CDR3 here is CASSVNAGGSETQYF. The CDR3 nucleotides read TGTGCCAGCAGCGTAAACGCGGGGGGTTCTGAGACCCAGTACTTC. The V and J genes are TRBV9 and TRBJ2-5; 8 positions match TRBD2. This CDR3 spans 15 amino acids. Per germline, CDR1 SGDLS and CDR2 YYNGEE. Trimming at V came to 1 base and at J to 5 bases, leaving 7 bases not matched to a gene. Combining the CDR3 with reference TRBV9 and TRBJ2-5 gives the whole variable domain DSGVTQTPKHLITATGQRVTLRCSPRSGDLSVYWYQQSLDQGLQFLIQYYNGEERAKGNILERFSAQQFPDLHSELNLSSLELGDSALYFCASSVNAGGSETQYFGPGTRLLVL.

The table lists this clone with a few counts. The chain employs TRBV27 and TRBJ1-5; the D gene is possibly TRBD1 (5 bases). This CDR3 has 14 residues. The V gene lost 3 bases and the J gene lost 7 bases, with 13 bases spanning the gap. In germline, CDR1 is MNHEY, CDR2 SMNVEV (reference sequence). CDR3 sequence: CASSFRQGDQPQHF. In DNA form, the CDR3 reads TGTGCCAGCAGTTTTCGGCAGGGTGACCAGCCCCAGCATTTT.

This clone was detected a few times. The V gene is TRBV29-1, the J gene TRBJ1-2; tentatively, D is TRBD1 (5 bases). This CDR3 region has 12 residues. The V gene lost 6 bases and the J gene lost 7 bases, with 15 bases spanning the gap. The germline gives CDR1 SQVTM, CDR2 ANQGSEA. CDR3 loop: CSVRQPAIGYTF. The CDR3 region has the DNA TGCAGCGTGAGACAGCCTGCTATTGGCTACACCTTC.

This clone was picked up a small number of times. The DNA for the CDR3 is TGTGCCAGCAGTACGCAGGGGAGTGGAAACACCATATATTTT. Translation: CASSTQGSGNTIYF. This sequence joins TRBV28 and TRBJ1-3; D is possibly TRBD1 (6 bases). V was clipped by 5 bases and J by 3 bases, with 11 bases between them. Germline loops: CDR1 MDHEN, CDR2 SYDVKM. There are 14 residues in the CDR3.

The chain joins TRBV7-2 to TRBJ1-2; 9 bases align to TRBD1. J gave up 5 bases and V 5 bases, and 3 bases lay outside the gene matches. CDR1 and CDR2 (germline): SGHTA, FQGNSA. This CDR3 region has 13 residues. CDR3: CASSTGTGYGYTF. CDR3 DNA sequence: TGTGCCAGCAGCACCGGGACAGGGTATGGCTACACCTTC.

This clone was picked up a small number of times. Other DNA sequences in this specimen translate into the identical CDR3. This chain connects TRBV6-5 to TRBJ1-6, with D uncertain. Germline CDR1 reads MNHEY; CDR2 reads SVGAGI. This CDR3 has 13 residues. Trimming took 2 bases from V and 5 from J, leaving 4 bases between them. CDR3 in amino acids: CASSYDNNSPLHF. The CDR3 DNA is TGTGCCAGCAGTTACGACAATAATTCACCCCTCCACTTT.